This TCR beta chain was recovered during a study of T cell responses to AZD1222 COVID-19 vaccine. The table lists this clone with a count of one. What it binds is unknown. The germline V gene has CDR1 MGHRA and CDR2 YSYEKL. V lost 0 bases and J lost 1, with 7 bases in between. This CDR3 comprises 16 residues. Assay used: immunoSEQ multiplex PCR; TCRdb lists only in-frame clones, some missing. The profile shows roughly 110,000 clones, 91% of them singletons. Study outcomes and limitations: Two AZD1222 administrations were followed by greater Spike-specific TCR breadth and depth. The study reported that nearly half of spike-specific TCRs target unmutated variant regions. At study baseline, merely five or six AZD1222 recipients were seropositive. In a largely white British group with more females than males, clonal diversity was possibly underestimated.

The sample here was peripheral blood, taken on day 0 of AZD1222 vaccination. The chain combines TRBV4-1 with TRBJ1-6; D is unresolved. The source is an adult in good health. In DNA form, the CDR3 reads TGCGCCAGCAGCCAAGAAGAGCGGTCCTATAATTCACCCCTCCACTTT. It codes for CASSQEERSYNSPLHF.